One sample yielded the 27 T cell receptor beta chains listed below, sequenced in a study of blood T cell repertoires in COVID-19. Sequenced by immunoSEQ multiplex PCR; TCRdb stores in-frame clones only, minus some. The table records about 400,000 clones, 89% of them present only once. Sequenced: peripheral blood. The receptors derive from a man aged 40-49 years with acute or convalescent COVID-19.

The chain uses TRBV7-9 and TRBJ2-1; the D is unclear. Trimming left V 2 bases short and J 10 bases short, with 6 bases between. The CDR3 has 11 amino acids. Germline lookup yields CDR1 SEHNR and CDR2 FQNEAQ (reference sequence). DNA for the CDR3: TGTGCCAGCAGCTTACGGTCCGAGCAGTTCTTC. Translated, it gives CASSLRSEQFF.

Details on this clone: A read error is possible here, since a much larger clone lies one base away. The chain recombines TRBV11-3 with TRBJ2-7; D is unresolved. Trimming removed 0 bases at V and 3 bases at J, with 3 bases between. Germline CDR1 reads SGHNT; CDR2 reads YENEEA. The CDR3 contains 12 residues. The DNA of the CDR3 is TGTGCCAGCAGCTTAGATAACTACGAGCAGTACTTC. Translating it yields CASSLDNYEQYF.

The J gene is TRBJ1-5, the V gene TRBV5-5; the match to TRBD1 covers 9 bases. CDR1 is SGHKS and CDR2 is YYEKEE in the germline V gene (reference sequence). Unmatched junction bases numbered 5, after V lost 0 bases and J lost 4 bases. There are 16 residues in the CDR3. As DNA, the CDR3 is TGTGCCAGCAGCTTGGGTGGGACAGGGAAAAATCAGCCCCAGCATTTT. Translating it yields CASSLGGTGKNQPQHF.

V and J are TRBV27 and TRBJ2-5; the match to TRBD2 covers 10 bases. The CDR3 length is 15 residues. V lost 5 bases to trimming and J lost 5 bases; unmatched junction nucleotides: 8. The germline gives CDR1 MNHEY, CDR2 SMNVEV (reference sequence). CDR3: CASSAWTSGRETQYF. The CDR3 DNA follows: TGTGCCAGCAGTGCGTGGACTAGCGGCAGGGAGACCCAGTACTTC.

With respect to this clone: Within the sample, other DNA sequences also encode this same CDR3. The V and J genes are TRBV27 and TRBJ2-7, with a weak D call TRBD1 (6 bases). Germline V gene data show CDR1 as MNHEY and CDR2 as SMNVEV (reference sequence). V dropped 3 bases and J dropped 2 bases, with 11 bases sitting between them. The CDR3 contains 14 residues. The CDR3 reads CASSFGAGAYEQYF. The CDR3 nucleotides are TGTGCCAGCAGTTTCGGTGCAGGGGCCTACGAGCAGTACTTC.

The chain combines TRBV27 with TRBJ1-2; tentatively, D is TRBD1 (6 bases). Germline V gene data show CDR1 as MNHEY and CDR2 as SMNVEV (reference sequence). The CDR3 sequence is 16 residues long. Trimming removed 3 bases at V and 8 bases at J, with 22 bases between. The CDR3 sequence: CASSLIPQGNMVGYTF. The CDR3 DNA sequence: TGTGCCAGCAGTTTGATTCCCCAGGGGAACATGGTGGGCTACACCTTC.

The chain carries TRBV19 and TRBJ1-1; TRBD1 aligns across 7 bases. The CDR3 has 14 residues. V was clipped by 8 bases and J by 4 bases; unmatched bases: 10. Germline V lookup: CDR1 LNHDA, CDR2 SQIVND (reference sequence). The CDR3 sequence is CASLKGARVTEAFF. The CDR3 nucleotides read TGTGCCAGTCTAAAGGGGGCTCGGGTCACTGAAGCTTTCTTT.

This CDR3 is CASSGRENYGYTF. The CDR3 coding sequence is TGCGCCAGCAGTGGCCGGGAAAACTATGGCTACACCTTC. The J gene is TRBJ1-2, the V gene TRBV10-1; no definite D call. Trimming removed 4 bases from V and 2 bases from J, with 8 bases in between. Germline V gene lookup returns CDR1 WNHNN and CDR2 SYGVQD (reference sequence). The CDR3 has 13 residues.

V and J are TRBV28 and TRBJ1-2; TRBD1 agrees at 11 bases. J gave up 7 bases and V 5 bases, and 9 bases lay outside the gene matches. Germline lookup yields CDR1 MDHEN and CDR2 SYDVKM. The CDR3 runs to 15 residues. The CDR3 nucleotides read TGTGCCAGCAGTGACCCCCCGGGACAGGGGGGTGGCTACACCTTC. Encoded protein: CASSDPPGQGGGYTF.

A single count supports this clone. The chain's CDR3 is CASSQVAGEHGYTF. As DNA, the CDR3 is TGCGCCAGCAGCCAAGTGGCGGGGGAGCATGGCTACACCTTC. The gene calls are TRBV4-3 and TRBJ1-2, with a tentative D call TRBD1 (5 bases). The germline V and J ends were trimmed by 1 base and 6 bases, with 12 bases remaining between them. The germline CDR1 and CDR2 sequences are LGHNA and YSLEER. The CDR3 is 14 residues long.

The DNA of the CDR3 is TGTGCCAGCAGTGAAATGTGGACTAGCGGAGAAGTAGATACGCAGTATTTT. Translated: CASSEMWTSGEVDTQYF. The chain couples TRBV6-1 to TRBJ2-3; 10 bases align to TRBD2. The CDR3 extends over 17 amino acids. The V and J ends lost 2 bases and 5 bases, in that order; junction bases with no gene match: 10. Germline CDR1 is MNHNS and CDR2 is SASEGT.

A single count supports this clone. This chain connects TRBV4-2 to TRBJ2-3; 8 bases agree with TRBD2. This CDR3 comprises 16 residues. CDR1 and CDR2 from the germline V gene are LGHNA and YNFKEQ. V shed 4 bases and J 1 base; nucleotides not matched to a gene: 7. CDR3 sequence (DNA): TGTGCCAGCAGCCCATATCTAGCGGGCCGCACAGATACGCAGTATTTT. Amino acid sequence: CASSPYLAGRTDTQYF.

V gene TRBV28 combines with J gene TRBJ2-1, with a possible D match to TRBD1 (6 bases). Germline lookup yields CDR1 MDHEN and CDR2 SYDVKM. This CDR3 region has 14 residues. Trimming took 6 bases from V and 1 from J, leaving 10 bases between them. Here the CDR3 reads CASREQGSYNEQFF. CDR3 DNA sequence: TGTGCCAGCAGGGAACAGGGTTCCTACAATGAGCAGTTCTTC.

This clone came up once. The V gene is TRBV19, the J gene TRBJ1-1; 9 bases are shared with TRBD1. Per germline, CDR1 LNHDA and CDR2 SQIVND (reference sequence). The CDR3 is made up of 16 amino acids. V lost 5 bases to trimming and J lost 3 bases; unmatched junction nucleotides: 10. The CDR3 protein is CASSPYLDRGDTEAFF. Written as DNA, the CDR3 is TGTGCCAGTAGTCCCTACCTGGACAGGGGCGACACTGAAGCTTTCTTT.

The CDR3 protein is CASSPSGDRGYYGYTF. In DNA form, the CDR3 reads TGTGCCAGCAGCCCCTCCGGGGACAGGGGGTACTATGGCTACACCTTC. The chain has TRBV4-2 and TRBJ1-2; 11 bases agree with TRBD1. CDR1 LGHNA and CDR2 YNFKEQ come from the germline V gene. With 4 bases clipped from V and 3 bases from J, the junction kept 7 bases outside the gene matches. The CDR3 has 16 residues.

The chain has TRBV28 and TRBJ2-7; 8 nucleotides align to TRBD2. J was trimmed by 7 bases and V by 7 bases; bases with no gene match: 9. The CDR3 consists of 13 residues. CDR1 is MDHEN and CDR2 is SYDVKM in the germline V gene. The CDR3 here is CASKRGRPGEQYF. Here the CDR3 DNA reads TGTGCCAGCAAACGCGGGAGGCCGGGAGAGCAGTACTTC.

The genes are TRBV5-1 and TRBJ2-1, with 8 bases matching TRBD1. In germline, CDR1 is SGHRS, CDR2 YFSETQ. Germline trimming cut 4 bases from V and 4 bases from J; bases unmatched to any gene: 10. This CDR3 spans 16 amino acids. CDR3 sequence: CASSSIEQGGYNEQFF. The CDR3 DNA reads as TGCGCCAGCAGCAGTATAGAACAGGGGGGATACAATGAGCAGTTCTTC.

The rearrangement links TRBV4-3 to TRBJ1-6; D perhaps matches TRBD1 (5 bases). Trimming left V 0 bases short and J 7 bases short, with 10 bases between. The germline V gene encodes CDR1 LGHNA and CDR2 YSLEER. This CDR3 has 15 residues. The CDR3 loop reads CASSQDRAFNSPLHF. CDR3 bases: TGCGCCAGCAGCCAAGACAGGGCTTTCAATTCACCCCTCCACTTT.

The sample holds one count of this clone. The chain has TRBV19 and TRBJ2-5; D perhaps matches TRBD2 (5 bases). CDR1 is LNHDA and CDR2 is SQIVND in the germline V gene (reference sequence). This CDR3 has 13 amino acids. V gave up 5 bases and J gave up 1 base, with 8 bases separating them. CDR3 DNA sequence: TGTGCCAGTAGTGGACTGGGCCAAGAGACCCAGTACTTC. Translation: CASSGLGQETQYF.

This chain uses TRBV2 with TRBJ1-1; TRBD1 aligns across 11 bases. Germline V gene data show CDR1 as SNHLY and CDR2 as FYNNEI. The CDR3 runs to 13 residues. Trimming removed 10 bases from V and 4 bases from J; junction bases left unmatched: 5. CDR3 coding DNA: TGTGCCATCCCGGGACAGGGGGGCACTGAAGCTTTCTTT. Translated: CAIPGQGGTEAFF.

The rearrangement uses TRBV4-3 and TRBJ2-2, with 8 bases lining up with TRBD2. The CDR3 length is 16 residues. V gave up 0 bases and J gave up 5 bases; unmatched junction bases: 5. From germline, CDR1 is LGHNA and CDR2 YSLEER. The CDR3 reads CASSQDGGGGTGELFF. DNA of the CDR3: TGCGCCAGCAGCCAAGATGGTGGCGGGGGGACCGGGGAGCTGTTTTTT.

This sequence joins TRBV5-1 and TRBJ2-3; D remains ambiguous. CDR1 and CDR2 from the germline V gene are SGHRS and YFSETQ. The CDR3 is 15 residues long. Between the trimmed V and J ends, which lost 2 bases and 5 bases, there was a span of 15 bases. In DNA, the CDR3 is TGCGCCAGCAGCTTTATCGATAACTCGCAAGATACGCAGTATTTT. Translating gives CASSFIDNSQDTQYF.

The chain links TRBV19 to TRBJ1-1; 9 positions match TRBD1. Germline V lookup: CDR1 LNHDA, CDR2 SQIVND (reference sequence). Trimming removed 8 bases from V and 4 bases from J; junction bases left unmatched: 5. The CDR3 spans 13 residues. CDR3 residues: CASGDRVGTEAFF. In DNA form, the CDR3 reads TGTGCCAGTGGGGACAGGGTCGGCACTGAAGCTTTCTTT.

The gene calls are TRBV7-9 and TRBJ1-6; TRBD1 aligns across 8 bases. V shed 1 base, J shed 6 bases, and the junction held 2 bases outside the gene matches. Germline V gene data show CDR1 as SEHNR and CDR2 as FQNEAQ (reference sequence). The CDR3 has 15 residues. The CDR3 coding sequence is TGTGCCAGCAGCTTAGGGACAGGGAGTAATTCACCCCTCCACTTT. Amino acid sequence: CASSLGTGSNSPLHF.

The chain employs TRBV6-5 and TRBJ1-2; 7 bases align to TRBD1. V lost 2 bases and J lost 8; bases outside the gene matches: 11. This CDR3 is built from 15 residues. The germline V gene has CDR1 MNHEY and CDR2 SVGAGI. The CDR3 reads CASSYGPGGVFGYTF. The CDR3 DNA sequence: TGTGCCAGCAGTTACGGGCCAGGGGGAGTTTTCGGCTACACCTTC.

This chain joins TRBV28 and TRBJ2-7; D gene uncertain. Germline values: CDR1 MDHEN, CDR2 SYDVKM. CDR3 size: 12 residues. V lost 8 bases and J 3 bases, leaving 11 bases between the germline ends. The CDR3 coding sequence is TGTGCCAGCCGCCCTACGGGCTACGAGCAGTACTTC. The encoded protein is CASRPTGYEQYF. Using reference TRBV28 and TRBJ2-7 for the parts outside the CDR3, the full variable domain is DVKVTQSSRYLVKRTGEKVFLECVQDMDHENMFWYRQDPGLGLRLIYFSYDVKMKEKGDIPEGYSVSREKKERFSLILESASTNQTSMYLCASRPTGYEQYFGPGTRLTVT.

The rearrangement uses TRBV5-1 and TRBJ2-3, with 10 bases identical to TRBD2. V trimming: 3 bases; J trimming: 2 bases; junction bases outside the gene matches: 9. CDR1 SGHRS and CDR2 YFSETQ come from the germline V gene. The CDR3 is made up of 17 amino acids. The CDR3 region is CASSSYRLAGFTDTQYF. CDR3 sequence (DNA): TGCGCCAGCAGCTCTTACCGACTAGCGGGCTTCACAGATACGCAGTATTTT.